This T cell receptor (beta chain) was found in a study of blood T cell repertoires in COVID-19. Study in general: COVID-19 samples collected from the United States, Italy and Spain covered acute and convalescent phases. PBMCs, B-cell-depleted T cells, or T cells were the source of the cDNA or gDNA that made up the material.

Original processing methods: Nucleated cell counts were estimated from reference gene primer amplification. Produced via immunoSEQ multiplex PCR; TCRdb's table is partial and in-frame only. That table supplies the V and J calls and clone size; D and trimming were determined from the DNA. The sample holds 130,000 or so clones; 55% to 75% are singletons and the top ten take approximately 2%. The CDR3 has 16 residues. Germline loops: CDR1 SGHRS, CDR2 YFSETQ. V was pared by 4 bases and J by 11 bases, with 17 bases of the junction left unmatched. This TCR derives from a woman in her 70s with acute or convalescent COVID-19. The chain recombines TRBV5-1 with TRBJ1-1; TRBD1 matches 10 bases. Sequenced material: peripheral blood. The CDR3: CASSVGGTGAQERAFF. CDR3 nucleotide sequence: TGCGCCAGCAGCGTAGGCGGGACAGGGGCCCAGGAACGGGCTTTCTTT.